This T cell receptor (beta chain) was recovered during a study of blood T cell repertoires in COVID-19. The wider study: Italy, Spain and the United States were the sources of the convalescent and acute COVID-19 samples. T cells, B-cell-depleted T cells, or PBMCs supplied cDNA or gDNA.

V gave up 4 bases and J gave up 7 bases; unmatched junction bases: 20. The CDR3 runs 18 residues. Germline-derived CDR1 and CDR2 are SGDLS and YYNGEE. This clone appeared a few times. Clones were read by immunoSEQ multiplex PCR, and TCRdb kept only the in-frame ones, dropping some. The sample records hundreds of thousands of clones, roughly 82% being singletons. The sequenced material came from peripheral blood. V gene TRBV9 combines with J gene TRBJ1-2; 9 bases fit TRBD1. This receptor was obtained from a woman at least 80 years old with active or convalescent COVID-19. The CDR3, as DNA: TGTGCCAGCAGCTCTAGTCCCGGGACAGGGTTGAGGGTTGGTGGCTACACCTTC. This codes for CASSSSPGTGLRVGGYTF.